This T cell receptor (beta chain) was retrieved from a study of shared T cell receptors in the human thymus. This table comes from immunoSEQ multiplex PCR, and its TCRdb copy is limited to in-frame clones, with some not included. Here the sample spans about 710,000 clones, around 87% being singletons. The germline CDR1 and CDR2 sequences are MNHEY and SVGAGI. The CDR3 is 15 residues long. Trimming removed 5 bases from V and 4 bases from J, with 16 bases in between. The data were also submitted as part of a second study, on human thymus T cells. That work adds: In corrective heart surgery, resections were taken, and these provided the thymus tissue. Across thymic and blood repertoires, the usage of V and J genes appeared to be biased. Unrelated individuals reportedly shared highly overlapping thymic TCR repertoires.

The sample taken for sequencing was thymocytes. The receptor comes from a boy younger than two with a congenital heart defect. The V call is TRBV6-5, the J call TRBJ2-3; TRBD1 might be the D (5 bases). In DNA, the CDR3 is TGTGCCAGCAGTCCCTGGGCAGGGATGCCAGATACGCAGTATTTT. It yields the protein CASSPWAGMPDTQYF.